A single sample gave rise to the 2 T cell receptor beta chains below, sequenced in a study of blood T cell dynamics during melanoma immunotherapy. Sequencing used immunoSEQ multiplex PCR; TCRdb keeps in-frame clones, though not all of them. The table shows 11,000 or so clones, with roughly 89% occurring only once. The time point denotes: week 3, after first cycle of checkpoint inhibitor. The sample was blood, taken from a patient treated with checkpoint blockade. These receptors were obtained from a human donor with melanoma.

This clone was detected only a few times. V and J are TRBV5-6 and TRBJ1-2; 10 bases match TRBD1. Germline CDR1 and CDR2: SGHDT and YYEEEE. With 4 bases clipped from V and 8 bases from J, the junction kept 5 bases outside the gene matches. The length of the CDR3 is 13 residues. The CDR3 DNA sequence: TGTGCCAGCAGCACCGGGACAGGGGACGGCTACACCTTC. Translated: CASSTGTGDGYTF.

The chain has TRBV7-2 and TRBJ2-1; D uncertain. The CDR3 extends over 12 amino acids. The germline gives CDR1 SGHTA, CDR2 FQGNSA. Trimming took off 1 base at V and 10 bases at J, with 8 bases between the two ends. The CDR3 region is CASSLVTREQFF. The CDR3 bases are TGTGCCAGCAGCTTAGTGACCAGGGAGCAGTTCTTC.